The sample holds a few counts of the clone carrying this TCR beta chain. The antigen remains undetermined. The entry originates in a study of identical twins. Study observations and caveats: Its conclusions, products of cross-sectional statistical analysis, did not come from following the same donors. High-abundance cord blood beta clonotypes had fewer insertions; memory repertoires showed none. The degree of excess twin sharing was weaker in beta out-of-frame sequences.

In TCRdb, the 5' RACE reads were re-called with MiXCR into one record per CDR3 protein. The data show about 890,000 distinct CDR3 sequences, roughly 12% seen once. Trimming shortened V by 4 bases and J by 2 bases, and 14 bases separated the two germline ends. In germline, CDR1 is SGHDT, CDR2 YYEEEE. This CDR3 has 15 residues. Everyone who gave samples was a healthy Caucasian. The sample also formed part of further work on yellow fever vaccine responses in identical twins.

This receptor was taken from a woman between 18 and 30 years old in good health. V gene TRBV5-6 combines with J gene TRBJ2-3, with D unresolved. Material: PBMCs. In nucleotides, the CDR3 is TGTGCCAGCAGCCACTCGGGTCCAGCCACAGATACGCAGTATTTT. Its translation: CASSHSGPATDTQYF.